This passage covers 21 T cell receptor beta chains from one sample sequenced in a study of blood T cells in healthy people across ages. It was with a sample-barcoded 5' primer and a J-beta primer mix that a second PCR of about 7 to 12 cycles was run. TCRdb called the 5' RACE reads again in MiXCR, with one record for every CDR3 protein. This sample has hundreds of thousands of distinct CDR3 sequences; 49% occur once, and the top ten carry roughly 30%. The sequenced sample consisted of blood. Source of these receptors: a woman in her fifties or sixties in good health.

This clonotype showed up just once. The CDR3 protein is CSTIPGTASYNEQFF. Here the CDR3 DNA reads TGCAGTACCATTCCAGGGACTGCCTCCTACAATGAGCAGTTCTTC. The rearrangement uses TRBV20-1 and TRBJ2-1; maybe TRBD2 (6 bases). The V gene's germline CDR1 is DFQATT and CDR2 SNEGSKA (reference sequence). Trimming stripped 8 bases from V and 0 bases from J, with 17 bases between. The CDR3 runs to 15 residues.

The chain couples TRBV14 to TRBJ2-7; 7 nucleotides line up with TRBD2. The J call may be wrong; the DNA end is better matched by TRBJ2-5. The germline CDR1 and CDR2 sequences are SGHDN and FVKESK. The CDR3 spans 15 residues. This chain's CDR3 is CASSQDRLARETQYF. In DNA, the CDR3 is TGTGCCAGCAGCCAAGATCGACTAGCCAGAGAGACCCAGTACTTC.

The table lists this clonotype with a few counts. The V call is TRBV20-1, the J call TRBJ1-2; TRBD1 might be the D (5 bases). The germline V gene encodes CDR1 DFQATT and CDR2 SNEGSKA (reference sequence). Trimming stripped 0 bases from V and 4 bases from J, with 9 bases between. This CDR3 comprises 13 residues. CDR3 amino acids: CSARDRQSYGYTF. The CDR3 nucleotides read TGCAGTGCTAGAGATCGACAGAGCTATGGCTACACCTTC.

DNA of the CDR3: TGTGCCAGCAGCTTAGCCGGGACTAGCGGGAGCCATGAGCAGTTCTTC. It is translated as CASSLAGTSGSHEQFF. The chain joins TRBV11-3 to TRBJ2-1, with TRBD2 matching 14 bases. This CDR3 comprises 16 residues. The ends lost 1 base at V and 8 bases at J; junction bases unmatched: 4. Germline CDR1 reads SGHNT; CDR2 reads YENEEA.

The chain links TRBV7-2 to TRBJ2-1; D possibly corresponds to TRBD2 (6 bases). Per the germline V gene, CDR1 is SGHTA and CDR2 is FQGNSA. The CDR3 contains 14 residues. Trimming took off 3 bases at V and 13 bases at J, with 19 bases between the two ends. CDR3 sequence: CASSFGVGTETQFF. In DNA, the CDR3 is TGTGCCAGCAGCTTCGGAGTAGGGACTGAGACCCAGTTCTTC. Full variable domain (rest looked up from reference TRBV7-2 and TRBJ2-1): GAGVSQSPSNKVTEKGKDVELRCDPISGHTALYWYRQSLGQGLEFLIYFQGNSAPDKSGLPSDRFSAERTGGSVSTLTIQRTQQEDSAVYLCASSFGVGTETQFFGPGTRLTVL.

The chain uses TRBV29-1 and TRBJ2-1; 16 nucleotides agree with TRBD2. CDR3 length equals 16 residues. The V segment lost 7 bases and the J segment 5 bases; nucleotides outside the gene matches: 8. The germline gives CDR1 SQVTM, CDR2 ANQGSEA. CDR3 in DNA: TGCAGCGCCTGGGGACTAGCGGGAGGGGGGAACAATGAGCAGTTCTTC. It is translated as CSAWGLAGGGNNEQFF.

In its sample, this clonotype was seen a few times. This rearrangement joins TRBV20-1 to TRBJ2-5; 7 bases are shared with TRBD2. TRBJ2-7 explains the end of the DNA better; the J call may be wrong. Germline values: CDR1 DFQATT, CDR2 SNEGSKA (reference sequence). CDR3 length: 13 amino acids. CDR3 region: CSGRGSFSYEQYF. As DNA, the CDR3 is TGCAGTGGGCGCGGGAGTTTTTCTTACGAGCAGTACTTC.

The chain couples TRBV20-1 to TRBJ2-5; D unresolved. CDR1 and CDR2 from the germline V gene are DFQATT and SNEGSKA (reference sequence). The CDR3 contains 13 residues. V lost 7 bases, J lost 11 bases, and 23 bases lay in between. CDR3: CSVKGFRYNEQYF. DNA of the CDR3: TGCAGTGTTAAGGGATTCCGTTACAATGAGCAGTACTTC.

The V and J genes are TRBV5-1 and TRBJ2-5, with 7 bases fitting TRBD1. Germline assignment: CDR1 SGHRS and CDR2 YFSETQ. The CDR3 covers 15 residues. J gave up 5 bases and V 4 bases, and 11 bases lay outside the gene matches. CDR3 in amino acids: CASSTGAAESETQYF. In DNA, the CDR3 is TGCGCCAGCAGCACAGGGGCGGCGGAATCGGAGACCCAGTACTTC.

V and J are TRBV20-1 and TRBJ2-1; the match to TRBD2 covers 10 bases. Germline-derived CDR1 and CDR2 are DFQATT and SNEGSKA (reference sequence). Trimming cost V 5 bases and J 2 bases; bases outside gene matches: 6. The CDR3 is made up of 15 amino acids. DNA for the CDR3: TGCAGTGCTTCGAGCGGGAGGGCCGCCTACAATGAGCAGTTCTTC. Translating gives CSASSGRAAYNEQFF.

The chain combines TRBV20-1 with TRBJ2-3; 9 bases fit TRBD2. Trimming took 3 bases from V and 2 from J; bases not matched to a gene: 9. The CDR3 has 16 amino acids. Germline V CDR1 and CDR2: DFQATT, SNEGSKA (reference sequence). The CDR3 here is CSARTGGRAPTDTQYF. In DNA, the CDR3 is TGCAGTGCTAGGACCGGCGGGAGGGCCCCCACAGATACGCAGTATTTT.

The chain recombines TRBV29-1 with TRBJ1-2; 8 positions match TRBD1. Trimming at V came to 5 bases and at J to 6 bases, leaving 11 bases not matched to a gene. Germline values: CDR1 SQVTM, CDR2 ANQGSEA. CDR3 length: 14 amino acids. This CDR3 is CSVIPGTGQNGYTF. The CDR3 DNA is TGCAGCGTTATTCCCGGGACAGGACAAAATGGCTACACCTTC.

This clonotype appeared a few times. J is TRBJ2-1 and V is TRBV6-6; D possibly corresponds to TRBD1 (5 bases). The V end was cut by 4 bases, the J end by 9 bases, with 13 bases between. Germline V CDR1 and CDR2: MNHNY, SVGAGI (reference sequence). This CDR3 has 13 residues. In DNA, the CDR3 is TGTGCCAGCAGTTGGGTGGGGCCCGGTGAGCAGTTCTTC. Its translation: CASSWVGPGEQFF.

The V and J genes are TRBV21-1 and TRBJ1-5. TRBV21-1 is tagged as a pseudogene. The CDR3 covers 12 residues. As DNA, the CDR3 is TGTGCCAGCAGCTCCGTTTACCAGCCCCAGCATTTT. Protein product: CASSSVYQPQHF.

J is TRBJ1-2 and V is TRBV12-3 or TRBV12-4; a weak D match, TRBD1 (5 bases). There are 14 residues in the CDR3. V lost 7 bases, J lost 4 bases, and 16 bases lay in between. CDR3 protein: CASIPTGTGYGYTF. The CDR3 DNA reads as TGTGCCAGCATCCCAACTGGGACTGGCTATGGCTACACCTTC.

The chain is built from TRBV2 and TRBJ2-1, with 11 positions matching TRBD1. The germline gives CDR1 SNHLY, CDR2 FYNNEI. The CDR3 length is 14 residues. Losses at the gene ends were 8 bases for V and 13 bases for J; bases not matched to a gene: 13. CDR3 sequence (DNA): TGTGCCAGCCCCCGGACAGGGGGCGTCGAGACCCAGTTCTTC. This codes for CASPRTGGVETQFF.

Regarding this clonotype: Germline is not matched at one junction end, which may reflect a read error. The chain links TRBV7-2 to TRBJ2-3, with no clear D. Per germline, CDR1 SGHTA and CDR2 FQGNSA. The CDR3 has 14 residues. CDR3 nucleotides: TGTGCCAGCAGCTTAGCGTCCTGGGCAGATATGCAGTATTTT. Translating it yields CASSLASWADMQYF. Based on the CDR3 plus reference TRBV7-2 and TRBJ2-3, the full variable domain is GAGVSQSPSNKVTEKGKDVELRCDPISGHTALYWYRQSLGQGLEFLIYFQGNSAPDKSGLPSDRFSAERTGGSVSTLTIQRTQQEDSAVYLCASSLASWADMQYFGPGTRLTVL.

The rearrangement uses TRBV20-1 and TRBJ2-1; 7 nucleotides align to TRBD2. The J call is doubtful: the DNA matches TRBJ2-7 better. Per germline, CDR1 DFQATT and CDR2 SNEGSKA (reference sequence). The CDR3 loop spans 15 amino acids. The DNA for the CDR3 is TGCAGTGCTTTCCCGACTAGCCTCTCCTACAATGAGCAGTACTTC. This sequence encodes CSAFPTSLSYNEQYF.

The chain combines TRBV28 with TRBJ2-3; D not resolved. CDR1 and CDR2 (germline): MDHEN, SYDVKM. The V and J ends lost 2 bases and 2 bases respectively, with 14 bases between them. The CDR3 is made up of 16 amino acids. CDR3 bases: TGTGCCAGCAGTTTAGACCTATCCTTGATCACAGATACGCAGTATTTT. It yields the protein CASSLDLSLITDTQYF.

The chain has TRBV28 and TRBJ2-7; tentatively, D is TRBD1 (5 bases). The V gene's germline CDR1 is MDHEN and CDR2 SYDVKM. This CDR3 spans 15 amino acids. The germline V and J ends were trimmed by 5 bases and 3 bases, with 17 bases remaining between them. CDR3 sequence reads: CASSPWGAIHYEQYF. The CDR3 nucleotides are TGTGCCAGCAGTCCCTGGGGCGCGATCCACTACGAGCAGTACTTC.

This clonotype was picked up many times. The chain recombines TRBV29-1 with TRBJ2-7; D is perhaps TRBD1 (5 bases). This CDR3 is built from 13 residues. The germline CDR1 and CDR2 sequences are SQVTM and ANQGSEA. Trimming shortened V by 7 bases and J by 3 bases, and 16 bases separated the two germline ends. CDR3 region: CSAATPDSYEQYF. The CDR3 region has the DNA TGCAGCGCCGCGACCCCCGACAGCTACGAGCAGTACTTC.